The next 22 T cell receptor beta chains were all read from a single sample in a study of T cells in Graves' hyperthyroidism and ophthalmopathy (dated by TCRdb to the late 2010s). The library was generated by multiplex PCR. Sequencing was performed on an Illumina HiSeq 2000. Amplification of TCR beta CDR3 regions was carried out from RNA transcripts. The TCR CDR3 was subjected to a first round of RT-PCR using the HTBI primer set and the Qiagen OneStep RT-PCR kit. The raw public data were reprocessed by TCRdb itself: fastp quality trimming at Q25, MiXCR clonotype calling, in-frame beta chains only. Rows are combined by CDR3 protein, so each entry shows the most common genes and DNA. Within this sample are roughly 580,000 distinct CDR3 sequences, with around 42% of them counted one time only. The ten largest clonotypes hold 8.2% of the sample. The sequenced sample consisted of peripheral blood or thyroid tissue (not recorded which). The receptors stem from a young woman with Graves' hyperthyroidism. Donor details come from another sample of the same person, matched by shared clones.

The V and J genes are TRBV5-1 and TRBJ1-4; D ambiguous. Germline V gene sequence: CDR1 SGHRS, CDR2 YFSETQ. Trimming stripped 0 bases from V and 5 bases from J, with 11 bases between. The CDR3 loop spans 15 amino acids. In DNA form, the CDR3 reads TGCGCCAGCAGCTTGGTGACGGCAGAAAATGAAAAACTGTTTTTT. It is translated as CASSLVTAENEKLFF.

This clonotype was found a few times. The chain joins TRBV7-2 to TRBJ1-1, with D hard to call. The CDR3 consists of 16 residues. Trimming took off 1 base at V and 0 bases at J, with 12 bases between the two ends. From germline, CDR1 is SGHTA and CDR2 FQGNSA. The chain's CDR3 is CASSLGVGTLNTEAFF. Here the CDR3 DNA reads TGTGCCAGCAGCTTAGGGGTCGGCACGTTGAACACTGAAGCTTTCTTT.

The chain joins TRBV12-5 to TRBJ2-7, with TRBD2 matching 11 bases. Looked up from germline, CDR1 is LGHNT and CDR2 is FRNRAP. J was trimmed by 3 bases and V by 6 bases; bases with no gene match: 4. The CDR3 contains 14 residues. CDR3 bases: TGTGCTAGTGGCACTAGCGGGAGTGTCTACGAGCAGTACTTC. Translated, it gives CASGTSGSVYEQYF. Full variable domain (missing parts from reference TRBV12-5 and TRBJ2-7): DARVTQTPRHKVTEMGQEVTMRCQPILGHNTVFWYRQTMMQGLELLAYFRNRAPLDDSGMPKDRFSAEMPDATLATLKIQPSEPRDSAVYFCASGTSGSVYEQYFGPGTRLTVT.

The CDR3 DNA reads TGTGCCAGCAGAAACGGCGGGGGCTACACCGGGGAGCTGTTTTTT. It translates to CASRNGGGYTGELFF. The chain couples TRBV2 to TRBJ2-2, with a possible D match to TRBD2 (7 bases). Germline-derived CDR1 and CDR2 are SNHLY and FYNNEI. The CDR3 runs 15 residues. V gave up 6 bases and J gave up 3 bases, with 14 bases separating them.

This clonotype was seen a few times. In nucleotides, the CDR3 is TGTGCCATCAGTGACTCCACAGATACGCAGTATTTT. As protein: CAISDSTDTQYF. This rearrangement joins TRBV10-3 to TRBJ2-3; D is unresolved. The V gene's germline CDR1 is ENHRY and CDR2 SYGVKD. The CDR3 covers 12 residues. V was cut by 3 bases and J by 2 bases, with 3 bases left in between.

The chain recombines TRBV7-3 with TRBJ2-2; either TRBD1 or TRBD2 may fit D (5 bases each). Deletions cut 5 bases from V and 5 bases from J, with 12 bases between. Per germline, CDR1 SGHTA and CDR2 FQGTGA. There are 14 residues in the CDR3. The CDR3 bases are TGTGCCAGCAGCCCCCAGGGACGTACCGGGGAGCTGTTTTTT. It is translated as CASSPQGRTGELFF.

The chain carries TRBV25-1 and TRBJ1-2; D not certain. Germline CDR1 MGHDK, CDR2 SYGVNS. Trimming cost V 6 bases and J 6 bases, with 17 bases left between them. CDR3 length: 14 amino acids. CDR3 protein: CASRPTSGQDGYTF. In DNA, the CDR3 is TGTGCCAGCAGGCCCACCTCAGGTCAAGATGGCTACACCTTC.

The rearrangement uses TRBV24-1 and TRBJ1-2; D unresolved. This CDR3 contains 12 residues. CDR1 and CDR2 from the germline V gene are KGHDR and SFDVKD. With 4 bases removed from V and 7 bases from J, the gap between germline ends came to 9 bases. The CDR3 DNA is TGTGCCACCAGTGACCCGGGCCGTGGCTACACCTTC. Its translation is CATSDPGRGYTF.

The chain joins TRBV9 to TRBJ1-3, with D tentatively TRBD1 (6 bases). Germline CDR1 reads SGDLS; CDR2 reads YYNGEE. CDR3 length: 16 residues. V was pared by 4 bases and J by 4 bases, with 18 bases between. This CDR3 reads CASSPLPGDPGNTIYF. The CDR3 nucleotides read TGTGCCAGCAGCCCCCTTCCAGGGGACCCAGGAAACACCATATATTTT.

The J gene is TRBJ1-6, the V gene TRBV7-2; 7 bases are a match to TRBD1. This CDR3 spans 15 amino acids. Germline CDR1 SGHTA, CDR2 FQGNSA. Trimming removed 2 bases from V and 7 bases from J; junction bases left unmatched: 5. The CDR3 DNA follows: TGTGCCAGCAGCTTATGGGACAGCCTAAATTCACCCCTCCACTTT. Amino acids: CASSLWDSLNSPLHF.

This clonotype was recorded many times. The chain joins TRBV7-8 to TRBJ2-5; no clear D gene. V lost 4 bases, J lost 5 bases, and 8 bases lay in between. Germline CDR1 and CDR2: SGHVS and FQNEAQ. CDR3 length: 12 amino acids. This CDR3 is CASSSEVETQYF. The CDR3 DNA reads TGTGCCAGCAGCTCTGAGGTGGAGACCCAGTACTTC.

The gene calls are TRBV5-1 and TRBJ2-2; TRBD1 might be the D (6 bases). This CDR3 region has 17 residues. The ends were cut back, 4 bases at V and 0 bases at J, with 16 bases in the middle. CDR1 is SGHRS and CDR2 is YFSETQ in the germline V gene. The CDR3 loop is CASSPLPQGSNTGELFF. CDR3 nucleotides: TGCGCCAGCAGCCCCCTCCCACAGGGATCGAACACCGGGGAGCTGTTTTTT.

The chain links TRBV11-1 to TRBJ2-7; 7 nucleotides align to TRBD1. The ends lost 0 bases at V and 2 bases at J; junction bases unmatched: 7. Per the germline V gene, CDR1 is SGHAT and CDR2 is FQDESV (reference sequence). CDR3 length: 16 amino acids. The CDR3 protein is CASSLAFSRGTYEQYF. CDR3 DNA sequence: TGTGCCAGCAGCTTAGCTTTTTCCAGGGGGACCTACGAGCAGTACTTC.

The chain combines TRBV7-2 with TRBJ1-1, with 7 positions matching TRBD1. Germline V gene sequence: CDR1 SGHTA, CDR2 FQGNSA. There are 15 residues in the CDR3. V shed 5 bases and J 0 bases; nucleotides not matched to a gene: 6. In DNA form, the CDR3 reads TGTGCCAGCAGCGGGGGACAGTACATGAACACTGAAGCTTTCTTT. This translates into CASSGGQYMNTEAFF.

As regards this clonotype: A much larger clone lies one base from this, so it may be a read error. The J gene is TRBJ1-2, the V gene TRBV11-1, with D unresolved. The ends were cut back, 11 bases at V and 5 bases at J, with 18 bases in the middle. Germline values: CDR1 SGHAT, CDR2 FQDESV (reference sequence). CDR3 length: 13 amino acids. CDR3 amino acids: CAVTAFLGYGYTF. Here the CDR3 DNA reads TGTGCCGTTACGGCCTTCCTTGGGTATGGCTACACCTTC.

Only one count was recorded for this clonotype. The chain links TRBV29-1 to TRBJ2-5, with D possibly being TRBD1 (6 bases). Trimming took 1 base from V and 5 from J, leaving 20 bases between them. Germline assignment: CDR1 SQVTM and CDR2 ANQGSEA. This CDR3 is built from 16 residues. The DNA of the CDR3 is TGCAGCGTTGAAGGAGATCAGGGGCGTTGGCACGAGACCCAGTACTTC. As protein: CSVEGDQGRWHETQYF.

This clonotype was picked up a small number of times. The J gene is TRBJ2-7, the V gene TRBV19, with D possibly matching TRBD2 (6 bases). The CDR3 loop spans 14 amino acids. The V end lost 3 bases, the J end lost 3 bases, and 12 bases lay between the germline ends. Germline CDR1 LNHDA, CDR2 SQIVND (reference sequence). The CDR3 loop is CASSMEGPYYEQYF. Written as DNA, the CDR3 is TGTGCCAGTAGTATGGAGGGACCTTACTACGAGCAGTACTTC.

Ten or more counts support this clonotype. CDR3 loop: CASSFGTGTPYEQYF. In DNA, the CDR3 is TGTGCCAGCAGCTTCGGGACAGGAACCCCCTACGAGCAGTACTTC. This chain joins TRBV7-9 and TRBJ2-7, with TRBD1 identical over 8 bases. CDR1 is SEHNR and CDR2 is FQNEAQ in the germline V gene (reference sequence). This CDR3 is 15 amino acids long. V was clipped by 3 bases and J by 2 bases; unmatched bases: 6.

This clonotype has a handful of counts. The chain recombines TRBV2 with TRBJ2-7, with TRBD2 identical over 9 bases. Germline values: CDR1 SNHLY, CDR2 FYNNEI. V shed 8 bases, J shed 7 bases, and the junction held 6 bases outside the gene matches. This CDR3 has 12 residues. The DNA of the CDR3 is TGTGCCAGCGGCGGGAGGGCGGGGGAGCAGTACTTC. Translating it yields CASGGRAGEQYF.

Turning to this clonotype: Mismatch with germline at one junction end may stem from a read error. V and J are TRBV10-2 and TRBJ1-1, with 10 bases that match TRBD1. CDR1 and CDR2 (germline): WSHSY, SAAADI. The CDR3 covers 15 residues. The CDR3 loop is CASSLLDRGGTEAFF. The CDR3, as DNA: TGTGCCAGCAGTTTGCTGGACAGGGGGGGTACTGAAGCTTTCTTT.

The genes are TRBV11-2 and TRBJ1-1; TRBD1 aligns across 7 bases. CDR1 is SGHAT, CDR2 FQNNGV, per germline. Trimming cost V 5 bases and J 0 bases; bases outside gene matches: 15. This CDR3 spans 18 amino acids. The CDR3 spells CASSAFGFGTAMNTEAFF. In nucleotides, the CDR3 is TGTGCCAGCAGCGCCTTTGGATTCGGGACAGCTATGAACACTGAAGCTTTCTTT.

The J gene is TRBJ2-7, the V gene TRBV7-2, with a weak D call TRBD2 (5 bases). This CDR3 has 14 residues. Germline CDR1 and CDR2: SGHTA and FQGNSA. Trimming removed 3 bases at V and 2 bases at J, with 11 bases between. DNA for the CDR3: TGTGCCAGCAGCTTTAGCGACGGGACCTACGAGCAGTACTTC. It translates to CASSFSDGTYEQYF.